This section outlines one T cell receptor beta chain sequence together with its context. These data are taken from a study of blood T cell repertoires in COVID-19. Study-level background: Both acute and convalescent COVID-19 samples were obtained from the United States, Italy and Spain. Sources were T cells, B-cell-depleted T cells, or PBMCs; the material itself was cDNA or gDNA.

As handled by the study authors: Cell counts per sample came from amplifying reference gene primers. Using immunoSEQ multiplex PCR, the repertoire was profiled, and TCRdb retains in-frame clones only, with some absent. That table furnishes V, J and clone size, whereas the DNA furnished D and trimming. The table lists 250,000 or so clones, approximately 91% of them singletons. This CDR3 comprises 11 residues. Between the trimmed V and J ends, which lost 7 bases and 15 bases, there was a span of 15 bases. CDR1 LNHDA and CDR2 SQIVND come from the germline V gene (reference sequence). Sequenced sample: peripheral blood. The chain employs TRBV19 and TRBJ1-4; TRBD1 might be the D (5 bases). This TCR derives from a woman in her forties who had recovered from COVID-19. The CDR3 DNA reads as TGTGCCAGTACCGGAGGGACCTGGATGTTTTTT. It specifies CASTGGTWMFF.